These 7 T cell receptor beta chains share one sample of origin, sequenced in a study of cytomegalovirus exposure and HLA in healthy donors. Only in-frame clones appear in the TCRdb table, and some are missing; sequencing was by immunoSEQ multiplex PCR. Of roughly 65,000 clones in the sample, about 91% were seen once. Material: PBMCs. These receptors were collected from a man aged 18 to 35 in good health and CMV-seronegative.

The chain couples TRBV6-4 to TRBJ2-5; 7 positions agree with TRBD1. The CDR3 is 15 residues long. Germline trimming cut 10 bases from V and 2 bases from J; bases unmatched to any gene: 13. Germline V gene data show CDR1 as MRHNA and CDR2 as SNTAGT. In DNA, the CDR3 is TGTGCCACCAGCCGAGGGGGCGAGATGCAAGAGACCCAGTACTTC. Amino acid sequence: CATSRGGEMQETQYF.

The chain employs TRBV6-5 and TRBJ2-1; 8 positions match TRBD2. The J segment lost 10 bases and the V segment lost 4 bases, leaving 0 bases of the junction unmatched. The length of the CDR3 is 11 residues. Germline CDR1 is MNHEY and CDR2 is SVGAGI. The CDR3 DNA is TGTGCCAGCAGTTTAGCGGGGGAGCAGTTCTTC. Translating gives CASSLAGEQFF.

This chain connects TRBV6-4 to TRBJ2-2; 7 bases align to TRBD2. V was clipped by 3 bases and J by 0 bases; unmatched bases: 10. The CDR3 extends over 18 amino acids. Per germline, CDR1 MRHNA and CDR2 SNTAGT. The CDR3 loop is CASSETSRIRPNTGELFF. The CDR3 nucleotides read TGTGCCAGCAGTGAGACTAGCAGAATTAGACCGAACACCGGGGAGCTGTTTTTT.

The V call is TRBV28, the J call TRBJ1-2, with 9 bases lining up with TRBD1. J gave up 7 bases and V 10 bases, and 4 bases lay outside the gene matches. Germline CDR1 and CDR2: MDHEN and SYDVKM. This CDR3 has 11 amino acids. The chain's CDR3 is CAIQGAGGYTF. In DNA form, the CDR3 reads TGTGCCATACAGGGGGCAGGTGGCTACACCTTC.

This sequence joins TRBV28 and TRBJ2-3; D might be TRBD2 (5 bases). Germline V gene lookup returns CDR1 MDHEN and CDR2 SYDVKM. The CDR3 loop spans 14 amino acids. V was shortened by 7 bases and J by 6 bases, with 17 bases between the two germline ends. CDR3 region: CASTSGSRADTQYF. CDR3 nucleotide sequence: TGTGCCAGCACCTCGGGATCCCGCGCCGATACGCAGTATTTT.

This clone was seen more than once but under ten times. The genes are TRBV2 and TRBJ1-5; D is uncertain. Germline CDR1 and CDR2: SNHLY and FYNNEI. CDR3 size: 14 residues. The V gene lost 3 bases and the J gene lost 3 bases, with 9 bases spanning the gap. The CDR3 nucleotides are TGTGCCAGCAGTGATGGCGGTCCCAATCAGCCCCAGCATTTT. Its translation: CASSDGGPNQPQHF.

CDR3 in amino acids: CASSPGLGGYNEQFF. CDR3 sequence (DNA): TGTGCCAGCAGTCCTGGACTGGGGGGGTACAATGAGCAGTTCTTC. The chain joins TRBV7-9 to TRBJ2-1, with 7 bases identical to TRBD2. Germline V gene sequence: CDR1 SEHNR, CDR2 FQNEAQ (reference sequence). The CDR3 is 15 residues long. The trim removed 6 bases at V and 4 bases at J, leaving 9 bases unmatched. Supplemented by reference TRBV7-9 and TRBJ2-1, the full variable domain reads DTGVSQNPRHKITKRGQNVTFRCDPISEHNRLYWYRQTLGQGPEFLTYFQNEAQLEKSRLLSDRFSAERPKGSFSTLEIQRTEQGDSAMYLCASSPGLGGYNEQFFGPGTRLTVL.